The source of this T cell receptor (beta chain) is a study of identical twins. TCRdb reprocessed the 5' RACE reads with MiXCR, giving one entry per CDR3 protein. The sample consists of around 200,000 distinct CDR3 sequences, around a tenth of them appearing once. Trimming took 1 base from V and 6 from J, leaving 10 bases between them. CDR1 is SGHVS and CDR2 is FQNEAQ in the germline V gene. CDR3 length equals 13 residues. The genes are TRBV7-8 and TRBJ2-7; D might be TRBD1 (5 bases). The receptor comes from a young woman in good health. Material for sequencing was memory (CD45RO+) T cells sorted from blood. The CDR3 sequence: CASSLVSRGEQYF. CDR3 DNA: TGTGCCAGCAGCTTAGTATCTAGGGGCGAGCAGTACTTC.